The entry below gives a single T cell receptor beta chain sequence along with its context. Germline assignment: CDR1 MNHNY and CDR2 SVGAGI (reference sequence). This CDR3 contains 15 residues. V lost 2 bases to trimming and J lost 8 bases; unmatched junction nucleotides: 4. This record belongs to a study of blood T cell repertoires in COVID-19. Some clones are missing from TCRdb's copy, which holds only in-frame ones; the method was immunoSEQ multiplex PCR. This table has around 200,000 clones, less than 90% appearing once. The TCR originated in a man aged 70 or older with active or convalescent COVID-19. The chain couples TRBV6-6 to TRBJ1-4, with 11 bases lining up with TRBD1. The sequenced sample consisted of peripheral blood. CDR3 nucleotide sequence: TGTGCCAGCAGTTACCCGGGACAGGGGGACGAAAAACTGTTTTTT. Translated: CASSYPGQGDEKLFF.